This T cell receptor (beta chain) was sequenced in a study of beta chain features in type 1 diabetes listed by TCRdb under 2018. Context from the whole study: Mean age, gender distribution, total cell number and subset yield did not differ between patients and healthy donors. Across all samples, around 99 million sorted cells were examined, and cell number per subset correlated strongly with RNA yield. Whereas all 30 or so donors provided naive and central memory subsets, regulatory and stem cell-like memory subsets were isolated from just 8 patients and about 8 healthy donors. In the study, TCRB repertoires of sorted circulating CD4+ T cell subsets from recently diagnosed type 1 diabetes patients were compared with those of matched healthy donors.

Comment on this clone: Its cognate antigen has yet to be identified. No much larger clone exists at a distance of one base, and base qualities are not known.

The High Capacity cDNA Reverse Transcription Kit was used to reverse transcribe all of the isolated RNA, meaning that expressed TCRB transcripts were what got sequenced. Naive, central memory and regulatory T cell samples underwent deep immunoSEQ sequencing, averaging around 3.6 million total reads per sample. Sorted cells were lysed in RLT buffer, and RNA was extracted using DNase-treated RNeasy Micro or Mini kits according to cell number. Each cell subset was processed on its own to prevent cross-contamination, while patient and healthy donor samples were processed together. TCRB sequences were amplified from cDNA with the immunoSEQ multiplex PCR, producing 87-bp fragments spanning the CDR3 region. Amplicons were sequenced on the Illumina HiSeq platform. The published analysis was carried out like this. Synthetic template baselines were used to correct PCR bias computationally, reads within Hamming distance 2 were collapsed, and singletons that could not be merged were discarded. Reads were aligned against IMGT to assign V, D and J genes, CDR3 length and insertions or deletions at six rearrangement sites. Within each subset, clonotype counts were normalized to sorted cell number, and only after that were true diversity and Gini coefficients computed with the tcR R package. The overlap coefficient, calculated on TCRB nucleotide sequences, was used to quantify repertoire sharing. Out-of-frame TCRB sequences from naive cells were analyzed to stand in for the pre-selection repertoire. Entries here come from immuneACCESS through TCRdb and include only in-frame sequences with V and J called. Some clones fail to appear in such tables; in the studies checked, an unresolved V gene covers under half of the shortfall, and the cause of the remainder is unknown. The V and J calls and clone size are taken from that table; D and trimming were inferred from the DNA. The sample yields roughly 380,000 clones; around 20% were counted once. In total, the top ten clones hold 0.044% of the sample.

Each donor gave one peripheral blood draw, approximately 110 mL on average, collected into heparinised tubes. Naive, central memory, regulatory and stem cell-like memory CD4+ T cells were sorted on a BD FACSAria II using a panel including CD45RO, CCR7, CD25, CD127, CD95 and CD27. Purity was above 98% for every sorted population. Right away, PBMCs were isolated by Lymphoprep density gradient centrifugation and were stained directly, with no culture step. So that batch effects would be minimized, each experiment stained and sorted samples in pairs, pairing one healthy donor with one patient. General conclusions and limits of the study: A moderate but significant shortening of TCRB CDR3 length was observed in type 1 diabetes patients in all four CD4+ subsets. Because cDNA was sequenced instead of genomic DNA, highly expressing activated cells could be over-represented, though the groups showed no difference in activation or CD3 levels. Patients with type 1 diabetes made fewer insertions and deleted more nucleotides at VDJ recombination sites, implying thymic rearrangement abnormalities. Shorter templates might be favored by PCR, yet because patient and control samples were amplified and corrected together, any such skew would affect both groups equally. Naive, central memory and regulatory TCRB repertoires appeared more similar among patients than among healthy donors. Because small numbers of individuals were included in the HLA sub-analyses, any influence of HLA type on TCRB rearrangement was left unresolved.

Trimming accounts for 6 bases at V and 0 bases at J, while the number of junction bases matched to no gene is 3. The CDR3 spans 15 residues, from the cysteine through the phenylalanine. The kept DNA is CDR3 alone, 45 bases in frame from the first base. Per the germline V gene, SNHLY is the CDR1 and FYNNEI is the CDR2. The chain links TRBV2 with TRBJ1-5; the central 9 bases match TRBD1. The origin of this receptor is a woman under 30 in good health. The sample taken for sequencing was naive CD4+ T cells from blood. The cell subset or site label here, explained by the study, means: true naive CD4+ T cells. The CDR3 here reads CASRMGQGSNQPQHF. The sequenced DNA is TGTGCCAGCAGGATGGGACAGGGTAGCAATCAGCCCCAGCATTTT.